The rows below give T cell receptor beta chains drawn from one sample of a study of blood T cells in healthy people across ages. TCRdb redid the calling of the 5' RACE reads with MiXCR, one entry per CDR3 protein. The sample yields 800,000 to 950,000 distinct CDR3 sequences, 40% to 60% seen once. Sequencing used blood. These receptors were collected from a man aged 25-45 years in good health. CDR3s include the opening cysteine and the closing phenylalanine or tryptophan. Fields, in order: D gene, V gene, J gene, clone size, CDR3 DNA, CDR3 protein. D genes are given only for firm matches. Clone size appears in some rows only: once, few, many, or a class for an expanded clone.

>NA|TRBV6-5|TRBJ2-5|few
TGTGCCAGCAGAAGTGGTTACAGGGACCAAGAGACCCAGTACTTC
CASRSGYRDQETQYF
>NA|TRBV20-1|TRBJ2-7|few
TGCAGTGCTAGGAGGAACTACGAGCAGTACTTC
CSARRNYEQYF
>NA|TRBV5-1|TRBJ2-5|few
TGCGCCAGCAGCTTGTTACAGGAGACGGGGGAGACCCAGTACTTC
CASSLLQETGETQYF
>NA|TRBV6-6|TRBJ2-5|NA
TGTGCCATCCGTTACCCAGGGGAAGGCGAGACCCAGTACTTC
CAIRYPGEGETQYF
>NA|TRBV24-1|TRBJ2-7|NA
TGTGCCACCAGTGATTCCGACATCTCCTACGAGCAGTACTTC
CATSDSDISYEQYF
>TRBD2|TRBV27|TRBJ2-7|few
TGTGCCAGCAGTCCATTTCCCGGGACTAGCGGATCCGAGCAGTACTTC
CASSPFPGTSGSEQYF
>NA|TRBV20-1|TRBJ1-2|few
TGCAGTGCTAGAGCGGGCATATATGGCTACACCTTC
CSARAGIYGYTF
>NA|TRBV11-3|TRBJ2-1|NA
TGTGCCAGCAGCTTAGATAGGCTCTCAGAGCAGTTCTTC
CASSLDRLSEQFF
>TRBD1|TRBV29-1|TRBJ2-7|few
TGCAGCGTCAATACCAATGGGACAGGGCCCGAGCAGTACTTC
CSVNTNGTGPEQYF
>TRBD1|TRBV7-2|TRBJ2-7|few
TGTGCCAGCAGCTTGCTTCCGGGACAGGCTCCATCCTACGAGCAGTACTTC
CASSLLPGQAPSYEQYF
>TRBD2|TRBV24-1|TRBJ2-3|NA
TGTGCCACCAGTGAGGCCTCCGGGACTAGCGGCTCAGATACGCAGTATTTT
CATSEASGTSGSDTQYF
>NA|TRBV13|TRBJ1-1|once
TGTGCCAGCAATGAAAGGGGAGGGGGCACTGAAGCTTTCTTT
CASNERGGGTEAFF
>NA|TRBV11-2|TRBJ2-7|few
TGTGCCAGCAGCCCTTTGGGCAGGGGTGGATACGAGCAGTACTTC
CASSPLGRGGYEQYF
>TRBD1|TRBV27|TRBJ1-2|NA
TGTGCCAGCAGTGTAGGGGGCGGCTATGGCTACACCTTC
CASSVGGGYGYTF
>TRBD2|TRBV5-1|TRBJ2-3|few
TGCGCCAGCAGCTTGACTAGCGGAAAAACAGATACGCAGTATTTT
CASSLTSGKTDTQYF
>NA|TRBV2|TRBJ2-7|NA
TGTGCCAGCAGGCCCGGGACTCTGGGGGAGCAGTACTTC
CASRPGTLGEQYF
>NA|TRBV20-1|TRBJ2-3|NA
TGCAGTGCTAGAGATGGGGCAGGCAATACGCAGTATTTT
CSARDGAGNTQYF
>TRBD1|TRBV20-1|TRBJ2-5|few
TGCAGTGCTACTCCGACAGGGCGAGAGACCCAGTACTTC
CSATPTGRETQYF
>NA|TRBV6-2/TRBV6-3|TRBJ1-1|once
TGTGCCAGCAGGGAACACAGGCAACTGAACACTGAAGCTTTCTTT
CASREHRQLNTEAFF
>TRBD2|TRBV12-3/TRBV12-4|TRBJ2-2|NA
TGTGCCAGCAGTCCCGGACTAGCGGGAGGGGAGCTGTTTTTT
CASSPGLAGGELFF
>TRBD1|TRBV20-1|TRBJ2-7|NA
TGCAGTGCTCGGGACAGGGGCTACGAGCGGTACTTC
CSARDRGYERYF
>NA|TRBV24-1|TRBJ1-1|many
TGTGCCACCAGTGCCCCCGGGTCGAACACTGAAGCTTTCTTT
CATSAPGSNTEAFF
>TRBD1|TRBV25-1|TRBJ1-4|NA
TGTGCCAGCCGGGCAGGGGGCGCCGGGGAAAAACTGTTTTTT
CASRAGGAGEKLFF
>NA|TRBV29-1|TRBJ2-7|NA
TGCAGCGTTCTTTCAGGGGTGGAGCAGTACTTC
CSVLSGVEQYF
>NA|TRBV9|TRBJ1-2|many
TGTGCCAGCAGCGTAGACGGCCAATGGGGGGCTCATGGCTACACCTTC
CASSVDGQWGAHGYTF